The 8 T cell receptor beta chains presented below share a single source sample, sequenced in a study of CD8+ T cells in alopecia areata. Sequencing templates came from extracted RNA that was reverse transcribed into cDNA. Libraries were prepared by immunoSEQ multiplex PCR; TCRdb keeps only in-frame clonotypes and omits some of them. The sample includes about 98,000 clones, nearly 45% of them seen just once. Material: CD4+ T cells sorted from blood. These receptors were collected from a human donor with alopecia areata.

This chain joins TRBV4-3 and TRBJ2-7; D ambiguous. CDR1 is LGHNA and CDR2 is YSLEER in the germline V gene. V lost 0 bases and J lost 0, with 12 bases in between. This CDR3 contains 16 residues. This chain's CDR3 is CASSQDFAAGSYEQYF. CDR3 bases: TGCGCCAGCAGCCAAGATTTCGCGGCAGGCTCCTACGAGCAGTACTTC.

This clone has more than one count but fewer than ten. The V and J genes are TRBV29-1 and TRBJ1-2, with a possible D match to TRBD1 (5 bases). V lost 8 bases, J lost 12 bases, and 19 bases lay in between. The CDR3 is made up of 11 amino acids. Germline values: CDR1 SQVTM, CDR2 ANQGSEA. The CDR3 sequence is CSQRTQGVHTF. CDR3 in DNA: TGCAGCCAACGGACGCAGGGCGTCCACACCTTC.

CDR3 sequence: CSVGEIGLGSEQFF. CDR3 nucleotide sequence: TGCAGCGTTGGAGAGATTGGTTTGGGTTCTGAGCAGTTCTTC. The chain uses TRBV29-1 and TRBJ2-1, with unresolved D. The germline V gene has CDR1 SQVTM and CDR2 ANQGSEA. This CDR3 spans 14 amino acids. V gave up 4 bases and J gave up 9 bases, with 19 bases separating them.

This chain uses TRBV30 with TRBJ1-5, with D possibly matching TRBD1 (5 bases). In germline, CDR1 is GTSNPN, CDR2 SVGIG (reference sequence). There are 13 residues in the CDR3. V was shortened by 4 bases and J by 3 bases, with 10 bases between the two germline ends. DNA of the CDR3: TGTGCCTGGAACGGGGACTCCAATCAGCCCCAGCATTTT. Amino acid sequence: CAWNGDSNQPQHF.

The chain combines TRBV4-1 with TRBJ2-1; D gene unclear. In germline, CDR1 is MGHRA, CDR2 YSYEKL. The CDR3 is made up of 16 amino acids. V was cut by 1 base and J by 0 bases, with 10 bases left in between. CDR3 in DNA: TGCGCCAGCAGCCAAGGGTGGCGGAGCTCCTACAATGAGCAGTTCTTC. The encoded protein is CASSQGWRSSYNEQFF.

The chain carries TRBV2 and TRBJ1-2, with TRBD1 matching over 10 bases. V gave up 6 bases and J gave up 6 bases; unmatched junction bases: 10. The CDR3 is made up of 15 amino acids. CDR1 is SNHLY, CDR2 FYNNEI, per germline. The CDR3: CASRATGTGVHGYTF. The CDR3 DNA reads as TGTGCCAGCAGAGCCACCGGGACAGGGGTGCATGGCTACACCTTC.

A remark on this clone: Distinct nucleotide sequences in the sample also encode this CDR3. The V and J genes are TRBV5-1 and TRBJ2-3; D is unresolved. CDR3 size: 14 residues. V lost 0 bases and J lost 0, with 5 bases in between. Germline V gene sequence: CDR1 SGHRS, CDR2 YFSETQ. CDR3 region: CASSLDSSTDTQYF. CDR3 DNA: TGCGCCAGCAGCTTGGACAGTAGCACAGATACGCAGTATTTT.

This CDR3 is CASSGGESNQPQHF. The CDR3 coding sequence is TGTGCCAGCAGTGGTGGGGAGAGCAATCAGCCCCAGCATTTT. V gene TRBV6-6 combines with J gene TRBJ1-5; D remains ambiguous. Per the germline V gene, CDR1 is MNHNY and CDR2 is SVGAGI (reference sequence). The CDR3 has 14 amino acids. V gave up 5 bases and J gave up 1 base, with 9 bases separating them.